The clone carrying this TCR beta chain appeared a few times. Its antigen is undetermined. A much bigger clone sits one base away, suggesting this may be a read error. The CDR3 is 13 residues long. Germline CDR1 SEHNR, CDR2 FQNEAQ (reference sequence). V was pared by 11 bases and J by 6 bases, with 9 bases of the junction left unmatched. These data originate in a study of blood T cells in healthy people across ages. Broader study findings: Across the age range, TCR beta diversity per million T cells fell in a roughly linear way. Changes in expanded clonotypes were possibly confounded, as the CMV status of donors was unknown.

A second PCR of roughly 7 to 11 cycles used a sample-barcoded 5' primer and a J-beta primer mix. Each CDR3 protein gets one entry after TCRdb re-called the 5' RACE reads with MiXCR. The table lists 1.5 million to 2 million distinct CDR3 sequences, roughly 28% of them singletons. The chain employs TRBV7-9 and TRBJ2-1; the match to TRBD1 covers 8 bases. The receptor was isolated from a young woman in good health. What was sequenced was blood. CDR3: CACMLTGVNEQFF. In nucleotides, the CDR3 is TGTGCCTGCATGCTGACAGGGGTCAATGAGCAGTTCTTC.